Each of the 21 T cell receptor beta chains below was sequenced from the same sample in a study of OX40 agonist ivuxolimab in advanced cancers. The table came from immunoSEQ multiplex PCR; TCRdb's copy has only in-frame clones and leaves some out. This table holds 70,000 to 95,000 clones, approximately 90% found once. Sequencing was performed on CD4+ or CD8+ T cells sorted from blood, taken in a trial of the OX40 agonist ivuxolimab. Receptors originate from an adult with an advanced solid tumor such as melanoma, head and neck, liver or kidney cancer.

The rearrangement uses TRBV7-2 and TRBJ1-6; D is unresolved. This CDR3 is built from 15 residues. The V gene's germline CDR1 is SGHTA and CDR2 FQGNSA. V shed 6 bases and J shed 0 bases, with 9 bases lying between them. The CDR3 sequence: CASRSGGSYNSPLHF. CDR3 nucleotides: TGTGCCAGCAGGTCTGGAGGCTCCTATAATTCACCCCTCCACTTT.

The genes are TRBV6-6 and TRBJ2-3; TRBD1 aligns across 11 bases. V lost 2 bases to trimming and J lost 3 bases; unmatched junction nucleotides: 1. Looked up from germline, CDR1 is MNHNY and CDR2 is SVGAGI (reference sequence). The CDR3 is 15 residues long. Written as DNA, the CDR3 is TGTGCCAGCAGTTACGGGGACAGGGGGACAGATACGCAGTATTTT. Protein sequence: CASSYGDRGTDTQYF.

This clone was detected a few times. This chain connects TRBV6-6 to TRBJ2-5; 11 bases fit TRBD2. CDR1 is MNHNY, CDR2 SVGAGI, per germline (reference sequence). J was trimmed by 4 bases and V by 5 bases; bases with no gene match: 9. This CDR3 region has 16 residues. The DNA for the CDR3 is TGTGCCAGCAGTCCAGAGGGACTAGCGGAAAGAGAGACCCAGTACTTC. Protein product: CASSPEGLAERETQYF.

The chain uses TRBV15 and TRBJ2-5; no reliable D call. V was clipped by 3 bases and J by 2 bases, with 13 bases between them. The V gene's germline CDR1 is LNHNV and CDR2 YYDKDF (reference sequence). The CDR3 totals 15 residues. The CDR3 loop reads CATSSRTAAQETQYF. The CDR3 DNA reads TGTGCCACCAGCAGCAGGACGGCAGCTCAAGAGACCCAGTACTTC. Full variable domain (outside the CDR3, taken from reference TRBV15 and TRBJ2-5): DAMVIQNPRYQVTQFGKPVTLSCSQTLNHNVMYWYQQKSSQAPKLLFHYYDKDFNNEADTPDNFQSRRPNTSFCFLDIRSPGLGDTAMYLCATSSRTAAQETQYFGPGTRLLVL.

The chain is built from TRBV7-6 and TRBJ1-5; TRBD1 matches at 8 bases. Germline CDR1 reads SGHVS; CDR2 reads FNYEAQ. The CDR3 has 15 amino acids. V was pared by 5 bases and J by 2 bases, with 5 bases of the junction left unmatched. The CDR3 region is CASSHGQGGNQPQHF. The CDR3 DNA sequence: TGTGCCAGCAGCCATGGACAGGGAGGCAATCAGCCCCAGCATTTT. Complete variable domain (other parts from reference TRBV7-6 and TRBJ1-5): GAGVSQSPRYKVTKRGQDVALRCDPISGHVSLYWYRQALGQGPEFLTYFNYEAQQDKSGLPNDRFSAERPEGSISTLTIQRTEQRDSAMYRCASSHGQGGNQPQHFGDGTRLSIL.

The chain combines TRBV9 with TRBJ2-2; TRBD1 aligns across 8 bases. The trim removed 3 bases at V and 0 bases at J, leaving 1 base unmatched. Germline values: CDR1 SGDLS, CDR2 YYNGEE. The CDR3 has 15 amino acids. In nucleotides, the CDR3 is TGTGCCAGCAGCGCGGACAGGGCGAACACCGGGGAGCTGTTTTTT. It yields the protein CASSADRANTGELFF.

The V and J genes are TRBV7-9 and TRBJ1-1; D remains ambiguous. The CDR3 extends over 15 amino acids. Trimming left V 7 bases short and J 4 bases short, with 19 bases between. The V gene's germline CDR1 is SEHNR and CDR2 FQNEAQ (reference sequence). The CDR3: CASTARLRFGTEAFF. CDR3 DNA sequence: TGTGCCAGCACAGCCAGGCTTAGGTTCGGCACTGAAGCTTTCTTT.

The chain combines TRBV4-1 with TRBJ1-5, with D perhaps matching TRBD1 (5 bases). V lost 0 bases and J lost 6, with 12 bases in between. This CDR3 comprises 15 residues. Germline values: CDR1 MGHRA, CDR2 YSYEKL. The CDR3 protein is CASSQDWGSSQPQHF. The CDR3, as DNA: TGCGCCAGCAGCCAAGATTGGGGGTCGAGTCAGCCCCAGCATTTT.

This sequence joins TRBV5-1 and TRBJ2-5, with D perhaps TRBD1 or TRBD2 (5 bases each). The CDR3 covers 13 residues. Between the trimmed V and J ends, which lost 0 bases and 5 bases, there was a span of 8 bases. Germline V gene sequence: CDR1 SGHRS, CDR2 YFSETQ. For the CDR3, the DNA is TGCGCCAGCAGCTTGGGGGGGATGGAGACCCAGTACTTC. Translating it yields CASSLGGMETQYF.

For the CDR3, the DNA is TGTGCCAGCAGCGTGAGCGGAGATTCTGGAAACACCATATATTTT. This encodes CASSVSGDSGNTIYF. The chain links TRBV9 to TRBJ1-3, with D uncertain. Germline CDR1 is SGDLS and CDR2 is YYNGEE. The CDR3 covers 15 residues. Trimming removed 2 bases from V and 1 base from J, with 10 bases in between.

V usage is TRBV5-3 and J usage is TRBJ2-7; 10 nucleotides agree with TRBD2. TRBV5-3 is an ORF, and what it does is uncertain. Trimming removed 1 base from V and 5 bases from J; junction bases left unmatched: 15. The CDR3 contains 18 residues. The CDR3 nucleotides read TGTGCCAGAAGCTTGACGACAGGGCATGGGACTAGCGAGGACGAGCAGTACTTC. It is translated as CARSLTTGHGTSEDEQYF.

The rearrangement joins TRBV6-1 to TRBJ2-1; no firm D call. Germline lookup yields CDR1 MNHNS and CDR2 SASEGT. The CDR3 consists of 14 residues. The V gene lost 6 bases and the J gene lost 9 bases, with 18 bases spanning the gap. CDR3 sequence: CASSSEGWSGEQFF. The CDR3 DNA reads TGTGCCAGCAGCTCGGAAGGCTGGAGTGGTGAGCAGTTCTTC.

The V gene is TRBV10-1, the J gene TRBJ2-5; 10 bases line up with TRBD1. Looked up from germline, CDR1 is WNHNN and CDR2 is SYGVQD (reference sequence). Unmatched junction bases numbered 10, after V lost 7 bases and J lost 5 bases. There are 15 residues in the CDR3. Here the CDR3 DNA reads TGCGCCAGCATAAGAGAGGACAGGGGGGGGGAGACCCAGTACTTC. It specifies CASIREDRGGETQYF.

The chain couples TRBV5-1 to TRBJ1-1; 7 bases match TRBD1. J gave up 5 bases and V 4 bases, and 5 bases lay outside the gene matches. CDR1 and CDR2 from the germline V gene are SGHRS and YFSETQ. CDR3 length equals 13 residues. The CDR3 reads CASSGTVPTEAFF. The CDR3 region has the DNA TGCGCCAGCAGCGGGACAGTGCCGACTGAAGCTTTCTTT.

V is TRBV5-5 and J is TRBJ2-3, with D perhaps matching TRBD2 (7 bases). Germline CDR1 reads SGHKS; CDR2 reads YYEKEE (reference sequence). There are 16 residues in the CDR3. Deletions cut 0 bases from V and 3 bases from J, with 14 bases between. The CDR3 sequence is CASSLVPGGATDTQYF. The CDR3, as DNA: TGTGCCAGCAGCTTGGTTCCGGGGGGCGCGACAGATACGCAGTATTTT.

The V gene is TRBV10-2, the J gene TRBJ1-5; tentatively, D is TRBD1 (6 bases). In germline, CDR1 is WSHSY, CDR2 SAAADI. This CDR3 comprises 16 residues. The V end was cut by 5 bases, the J end by 5 bases, with 19 bases between. As DNA, the CDR3 is TGCGCCAGCAGTCCTCCCATGGGGGGGGCCGATCAGCCCCAGCATTTT. This gives the protein CASSPPMGGADQPQHF.

The chain links TRBV5-1 to TRBJ2-5, with 9 bases fitting TRBD1. The CDR3 consists of 15 residues. Germline V gene lookup returns CDR1 SGHRS and CDR2 YFSETQ. Trimming cost V 2 bases and J 2 bases; bases outside gene matches: 4. CDR3 bases: TGCGCCAGCAGCTTTCAGGGACAGGGACAAGAGACCCAGTACTTC. Its translation is CASSFQGQGQETQYF.

This clone was recorded a few times. V gene TRBV5-8 combines with J gene TRBJ1-2; possible D gene TRBD1, 6 bases. Trimming stripped 0 bases from V and 8 bases from J, with 11 bases between. This CDR3 region has 13 residues. Germline CDR1 is SGHTS and CDR2 is YDEGEE. The CDR3 here is CASSLEAGEGYTF. CDR3 nucleotides: TGTGCCAGCAGCTTGGAGGCAGGGGAAGGCTACACCTTC.

The chain recombines TRBV5-6 with TRBJ1-5; 8 nucleotides agree with TRBD1. The germline V gene encodes CDR1 SGHDT and CDR2 YYEEEE. The CDR3 is 16 amino acids. J gave up 4 bases and V 0 bases, and 6 bases lay outside the gene matches. The CDR3 DNA follows: TGTGCCAGCAGCTTGGTTAAGGACAGGGATAATCAGCCCCAGCATTTT. Protein: CASSLVKDRDNQPQHF. The full variable domain, its missing parts supplied by reference TRBV5-6 and TRBJ1-5, is DAGVTQSPTHLIKTRGQQVTLRCSPKSGHDTVSWYQQALGQGPQFIFQYYEEEERQRGNFPDRFSGHQFPNYSSELNVNALLLGDSALYLCASSLVKDRDNQPQHFGDGTRLSIL.

The V call is TRBV29-1, the J call TRBJ2-3, with 8 bases lining up with TRBD2. CDR3 length: 15 residues. The germline gives CDR1 SQVTM, CDR2 ANQGSEA. The J segment lost 1 base and the V segment lost 7 bases, leaving 10 bases of the junction unmatched. CDR3 sequence reads: CSAPASSGRTDTQYF. The DNA for the CDR3 is TGCAGCGCCCCCGCCTCTAGCGGGCGCACAGATACGCAGTATTTT.

The chain has TRBV10-1 and TRBJ2-2; D may be TRBD2 (6 bases). V was trimmed by 5 bases and J by 4 bases, leaving 8 bases between them. This CDR3 comprises 13 residues. Germline CDR1 is WNHNN and CDR2 is SYGVQD (reference sequence). The CDR3 loop is CASSISGTGELFF. As DNA, the CDR3 is TGCGCCAGCAGTATTAGCGGCACCGGGGAGCTGTTTTTT.